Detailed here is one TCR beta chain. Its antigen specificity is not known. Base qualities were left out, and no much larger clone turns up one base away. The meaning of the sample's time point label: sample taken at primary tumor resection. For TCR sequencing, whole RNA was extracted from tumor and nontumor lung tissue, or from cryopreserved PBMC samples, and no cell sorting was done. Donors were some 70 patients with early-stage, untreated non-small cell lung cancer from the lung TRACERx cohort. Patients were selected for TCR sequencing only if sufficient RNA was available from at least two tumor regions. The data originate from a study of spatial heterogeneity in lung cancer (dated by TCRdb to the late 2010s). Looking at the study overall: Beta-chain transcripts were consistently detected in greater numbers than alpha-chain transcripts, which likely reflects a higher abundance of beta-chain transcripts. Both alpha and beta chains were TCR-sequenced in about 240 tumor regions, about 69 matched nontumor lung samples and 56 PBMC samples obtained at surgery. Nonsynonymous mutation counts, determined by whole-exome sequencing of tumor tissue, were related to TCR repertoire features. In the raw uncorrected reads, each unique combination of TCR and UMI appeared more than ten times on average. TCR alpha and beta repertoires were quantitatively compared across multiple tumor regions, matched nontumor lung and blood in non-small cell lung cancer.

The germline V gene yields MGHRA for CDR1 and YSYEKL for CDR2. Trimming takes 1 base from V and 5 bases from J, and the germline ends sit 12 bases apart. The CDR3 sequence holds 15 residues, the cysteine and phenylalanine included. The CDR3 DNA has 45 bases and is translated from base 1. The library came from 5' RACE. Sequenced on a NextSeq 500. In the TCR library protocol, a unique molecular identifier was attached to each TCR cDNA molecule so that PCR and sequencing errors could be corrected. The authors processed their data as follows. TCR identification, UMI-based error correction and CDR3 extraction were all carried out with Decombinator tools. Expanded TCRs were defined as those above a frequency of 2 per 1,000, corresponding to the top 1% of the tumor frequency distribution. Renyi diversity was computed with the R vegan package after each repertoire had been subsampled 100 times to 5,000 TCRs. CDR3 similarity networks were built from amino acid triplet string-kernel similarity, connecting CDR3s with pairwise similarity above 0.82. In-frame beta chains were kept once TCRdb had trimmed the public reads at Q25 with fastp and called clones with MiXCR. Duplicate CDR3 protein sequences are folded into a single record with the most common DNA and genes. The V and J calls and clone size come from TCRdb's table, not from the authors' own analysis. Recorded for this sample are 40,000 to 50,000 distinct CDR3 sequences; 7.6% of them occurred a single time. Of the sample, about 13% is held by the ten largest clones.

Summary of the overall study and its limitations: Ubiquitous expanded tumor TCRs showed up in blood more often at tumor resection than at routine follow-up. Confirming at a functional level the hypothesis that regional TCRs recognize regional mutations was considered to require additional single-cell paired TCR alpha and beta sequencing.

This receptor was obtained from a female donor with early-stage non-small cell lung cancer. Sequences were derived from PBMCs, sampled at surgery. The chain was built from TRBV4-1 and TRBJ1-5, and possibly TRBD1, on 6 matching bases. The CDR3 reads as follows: CASSQVPRGDQPQHF. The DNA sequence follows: TGCGCCAGCAGCCAAGTACCCAGGGGTGATCAGCCCCAGCATTTT.